The sequence of this T cell receptor beta chain was determined in a study of blood T cell repertoires in COVID-19. The overall study: PBMCs, B-cell-depleted T cells, or T cells were the source of the cDNA or gDNA that made up the material.

Cohort allocation depended upon clinical history that participants reported. Profiled with immunoSEQ multiplex PCR; TCRdb holds only in-frame clones, not every one. The repertoire consists of 190,000 or so clones, with approximately 86% occurring once and the leading ten covering about 4.6%. Source material: PBMCs or T cells enriched from blood (not recorded which). The receptor was derived from a woman aged 25-40 years who had been exposed to COVID-19.

CDR3 in DNA: TGTGCCAGCTCACGAGGACAGGGAGGAGAGACCCAGTACTTC. It codes for CASSRGQGGETQYF. The rearrangement links TRBV18 to TRBJ2-5; 8 bases are shared with TRBD1. Germline lookup yields CDR1 KGHSH and CDR2 LQKENI. V dropped 4 bases and J dropped 4; count of bases not matched to a gene: 5. The CDR3 consists of 14 residues.